The T cell receptor beta chain described here comes from a study of T cells after yellow fever vaccination. Study details: SMART-Seq v4 Ultra Low Input served to prepare low-cell-number fractions. General observations from the study: Most primary-vaccination clones recurred post-booster (under 98% CD4, 88% CD8). Abundant bulk-population clonotypes could contaminate the FACS-sorted repertoires.

This clonotype was seen a few times. Its antigen remains unknown. Template switching with 5'RACE generated the TCR cDNA and added a universal primer site and UMIs. TCRdb used MiXCR to reprocess the 5' RACE reads, holding one entry per CDR3 protein. This sample carries 450,000 to 550,000 distinct CDR3 sequences, just over 20% of them seen once, and the ten largest clones take about 16%. The CDR3 consists of 14 residues. Looked up from germline, CDR1 is MDHEN and CDR2 is SYDVKM. V was pared by 10 bases and J by 5 bases, with 12 bases of the junction left unmatched. The chain combines TRBV28 with TRBJ1-1; 8 nucleotides agree with TRBD1. This TCR was sampled from a man younger than 35 who received the YFV17D yellow fever vaccine. Sequenced here: PBMCs, sampled 21 days after the first yellow fever vaccination. The CDR3: CATKRRGRGTEAFF. CDR3 bases: TGTGCCACCAAACGCAGGGGGCGAGGAACTGAAGCTTTCTTT.